This T cell receptor (beta chain) was captured by sequencing in a study of T cell changes during pregnancy in multiple sclerosis. Sequencing used immunoSEQ multiplex PCR; TCRdb keeps in-frame clones, though not all of them. The repertoire holds roughly 80,000 clones, with approximately 94% as singletons. CDR1 is SNHLY and CDR2 is FYNNEI in the germline V gene. This CDR3 is built from 15 residues. With 3 bases clipped from V and 12 bases from J, the junction kept 9 bases outside the gene matches. Material: peripheral blood, obtained after pregnancy. The chain links TRBV2 to TRBJ2-1, with 12 bases aligning to TRBD2. This receptor was identified in a female donor in good health, enrolled as a control in a pregnancy study. The CDR3 nucleotides are TGTGCCAGCAGTGAGACTAGCGGGGGCCTCTATGTGCAGTTCTTC. As protein: CASSETSGGLYVQFF.